This TCR beta chain was recorded in a study of blood T cell repertoires in COVID-19. TCRdb keeps only in-frame clones here, not all; method: immunoSEQ multiplex PCR. The top ten hold 10% of the sample, which has more than 350,000 clones, 70% to 90% seen once. Looked up from germline, CDR1 is MGHRA and CDR2 is YSYEKL. V was clipped by 1 base and J by 4 bases, with 10 bases between them. The CDR3 covers 15 residues. This receptor was taken from a woman aged 25 to 39 with COVID-19, enrolled during active disease. The sequencing input was peripheral blood. The chain joins TRBV4-1 to TRBJ2-2; no clear D gene. In DNA form, the CDR3 reads TGCGCCAGCAGCCAAGCGGCCCGGAGCACCGGGGAGCTGTTTTTT. Translation gives CASSQAARSTGELFF.